Presented here are 28 T cell receptor beta chains from one specimen sequenced in a study of blood T cell repertoires in COVID-19. TCRdb keeps only in-frame clones here, not all; method: immunoSEQ multiplex PCR. The sample has some 210,000 clones, about 76% seen once. Input material: PBMCs or T cells enriched from blood (not recorded which). The receptors shown here come from a woman aged 45-60 years with acute COVID-19.

V is TRBV4-1 and J is TRBJ1-4, with D uncertain. The germline gives CDR1 MGHRA, CDR2 YSYEKL. The germline V and J ends were trimmed by 3 bases and 7 bases, with 21 bases remaining between them. The length of the CDR3 is 17 residues. CDR3 coding DNA: TGCGCCAGCAGCCACCTAGGTCGGCGCCACGATGCTGAAAAACTGTTTTTT. Protein: CASSHLGRRHDAEKLFF.

The chain combines TRBV25-1 with TRBJ1-3; 7 positions match TRBD1. Germline CDR1 is MGHDK and CDR2 is SYGVNS. This CDR3 spans 16 amino acids. Trimming removed 4 bases from V and 4 bases from J; junction bases left unmatched: 10. In DNA form, the CDR3 reads TGTGCCAGCAGTGCTAACACGGGACAGCAGGGAAACACCATATATTTT. It yields the protein CASSANTGQQGNTIYF.

This clone was seen a single time. The genes are TRBV18 and TRBJ2-5, with TRBD2 identical over 16 bases. This CDR3 is 20 amino acids long. Germline values: CDR1 KGHSH, CDR2 LQKENI. V gave up 6 bases and J gave up 1 base; unmatched junction bases: 14. This CDR3 is CASSYRQIGTSGGAQETQYF. As DNA, the CDR3 is TGTGCCAGCTCGTACAGACAAATCGGGACTAGCGGGGGGGCCCAAGAGACCCAGTACTTC.

This chain connects TRBV28 to TRBJ2-1; tentatively, D is TRBD1 (8 bases). Trimming pared 5 bases from V and 3 bases from J, leaving 17 bases between. The CDR3 is 16 amino acids. Germline lookup yields CDR1 MDHEN and CDR2 SYDVKM. The CDR3 sequence is CASSAQGGLNYNEQFF. CDR3 DNA sequence: TGTGCCAGCAGTGCACAGGGGGGGTTGAACTACAATGAGCAGTTCTTC.

The chain links TRBV3-1 (or the pseudogene TRBV3-2) to TRBJ1-5; D possibly corresponds to TRBD1 (5 bases). This CDR3 contains 15 residues. Germline V gene lookup returns CDR1 LGHDT and CDR2 YNNKEL (reference sequence). The V and J ends lost 0 bases and 12 bases respectively, with 18 bases between them. The CDR3 DNA reads as TGTGCCAGCAGCCAAGATGGGGGGTCGCGGAGGGGCCAGCATTTT. Amino acids: CASSQDGGSRRGQHF.

The CDR3 reads CASSMLAGGVDTQYF. The CDR3 DNA is TGTGCCAGTAGTATGCTAGCGGGAGGCGTGGATACGCAGTATTTT. The V call is TRBV19, the J call TRBJ2-3; 11 nucleotides match TRBD2. The CDR3 runs to 15 residues. CDR1 LNHDA and CDR2 SQIVND come from the germline V gene (reference sequence). V lost 3 bases and J lost 6; bases outside the gene matches: 5.

The rearrangement joins TRBV6-5 to TRBJ1-1; 11 bases fit TRBD1. Germline loops: CDR1 MNHEY, CDR2 SVGAGI. Unmatched junction bases numbered 9, after V lost 4 bases and J lost 5 bases. This CDR3 spans 16 amino acids. The CDR3 protein is CASSFGQGASGTEAFF. The CDR3 DNA sequence: TGTGCCAGCAGTTTCGGACAGGGGGCAAGTGGGACTGAAGCTTTCTTT.

The chain uses TRBV6-5 and TRBJ1-1, with TRBD1 as a possible D gene (5 bases). Germline V gives CDR1 MNHEY, CDR2 SVGAGI. V dropped 7 bases and J dropped 2 bases, with 14 bases sitting between them. The CDR3 contains 14 residues. CDR3 residues: CASTEGRDNTEAFF. DNA for the CDR3: TGTGCCAGCACGGAGGGCAGGGACAACACTGAAGCTTTCTTT.

The chain combines TRBV27 with TRBJ1-4; D may be TRBD1 (5 bases). The ends were cut back, 2 bases at V and 1 base at J, with 8 bases in the middle. This CDR3 comprises 15 residues. Germline CDR1 and CDR2: MNHEY and SMNVEV (reference sequence). Here the CDR3 reads CASSLRQGTNEKLFF. As DNA, the CDR3 is TGTGCCAGCAGTTTACGTCAGGGAACTAATGAAAAACTGTTTTTT. Variable domain in full (rest from reference TRBV27 and TRBJ1-4): EAQVTQNPRYLITVTGKKLTVTCSQNMNHEYMSWYRQDPGLGLRQIYYSMNVEVTDKGDVPEGYKVSRKEKRNFPLILESPSPNQTSLYFCASSLRQGTNEKLFFGSGTQLSVL.

The DNA of the CDR3 is TGCAGCGTTGAACAGTCCACAGATACGCAGTATTTT. Translation: CSVEQSTDTQYF. V gene TRBV29-1 combines with J gene TRBJ2-3; D is uncertain. The CDR3 consists of 12 residues. V gave up 2 bases and J gave up 2 bases, with 5 bases separating them. The V gene's germline CDR1 is SQVTM and CDR2 ANQGSEA.

The rearrangement uses TRBV9 and TRBJ2-1; a possible D gene is TRBD1 (5 bases). The CDR3 covers 14 residues. Germline CDR1 reads SGDLS; CDR2 reads YYNGEE. The V end lost 3 bases, the J end lost 6 bases, and 13 bases lay between the germline ends. The CDR3 sequence: CASSAGDRINEQFF. The CDR3 nucleotides read TGTGCCAGCAGCGCCGGCGACAGAATCAATGAGCAGTTCTTC.

V gene TRBV6-5 combines with J gene TRBJ2-7; D not certain. The CDR3 extends over 15 amino acids. V gave up 2 bases and J gave up 0 bases, with 11 bases separating them. Per the germline V gene, CDR1 is MNHEY and CDR2 is SVGAGI. CDR3 region: CASSYQPPSSYEQYF. The CDR3 nucleotides read TGTGCCAGCAGTTACCAACCACCCAGCTCCTACGAGCAGTACTTC.

The table lists this clone with a count of one. The genes are TRBV2 and TRBJ1-1; 9 nucleotides match TRBD1. Germline V gene data show CDR1 as SNHLY and CDR2 as FYNNEI. J was trimmed by 0 bases and V by 6 bases; bases with no gene match: 11. The CDR3 spans 17 residues. CDR3 in DNA: TGTGCCAGCAGCTGGGCCGGGACAGGGTCCTTGAACACTGAAGCTTTCTTT. Residues: CASSWAGTGSLNTEAFF.

This clone was observed once. This chain joins TRBV18 and TRBJ1-2; D is uncertain. The germline V gene has CDR1 KGHSH and CDR2 LQKENI. V lost 6 bases to trimming and J lost 3 bases, with 14 bases between them. This CDR3 comprises 14 residues. This CDR3 is CASSPSGVDYGYTF. Here the CDR3 DNA reads TGTGCCAGCTCCCCCTCGGGAGTAGACTATGGCTACACCTTC.

The rearrangement uses TRBV28 and TRBJ1-2; TRBD1 aligns across 7 bases. Germline CDR1 is MDHEN and CDR2 is SYDVKM. V lost 7 bases to trimming and J lost 1 base; unmatched junction nucleotides: 6. The CDR3 totals 14 residues. The CDR3 sequence is CASIPGTVNYGYTF. The CDR3 nucleotides read TGTGCCAGCATCCCCGGGACAGTTAACTATGGCTACACCTTC.

The chain recombines TRBV18 with TRBJ2-5; TRBD2 might be the D (7 bases). Trimming cost V 4 bases and J 5 bases, with 14 bases left between them. Germline assignment: CDR1 KGHSH and CDR2 LQKENI. The CDR3 consists of 14 residues. This chain's CDR3 is CASSLLADSETQYF. The CDR3 DNA reads as TGTGCCAGCTCACTGCTAGCGGACAGTGAGACCCAGTACTTC.

The J gene is TRBJ2-3, the V gene TRBV7-2; no definite D call. The CDR3 has 16 amino acids. Germline CDR1 SGHTA, CDR2 FQGNSA. Trimming pared 2 bases from V and 2 bases from J, leaving 14 bases between. CDR3 nucleotide sequence: TGTGCCAGCAGCTTAATTCCCTCGCGTTCCACAGATACGCAGTATTTT. This gives the protein CASSLIPSRSTDTQYF.

This clone occurred once. At one boundary the junction diverges from the germline segment, which might be a read error. This chain joins TRBV18 and TRBJ2-7, with 9 bases identical to TRBD1. The CDR3 has 14 amino acids. Germline V CDR1 and CDR2: KGHSH, LQKENI. The CDR3 DNA follows: TGTGCCAGCTCACCACCCCAGGGGACAGGGAAAGCCGCATTC. Translating it yields CASSPPQGTGKAAF.

The V gene is TRBV30, the J gene TRBJ2-5, with TRBD2 matching 10 bases. The CDR3 runs to 16 residues. Per germline, CDR1 GTSNPN and CDR2 SVGIG (reference sequence). V trimming: 2 bases; J trimming: 5 bases; junction bases outside the gene matches: 11. The CDR3 reads CAWSLGRASGSETQYF. CDR3 DNA sequence: TGTGCCTGGAGTTTGGGGAGGGCTAGCGGGAGCGAGACCCAGTACTTC.

The chain recombines TRBV19 with TRBJ2-1, with a weak D call TRBD2 (5 bases). Germline CDR1 LNHDA, CDR2 SQIVND (reference sequence). This CDR3 has 14 residues. Trimming stripped 10 bases from V and 10 bases from J, with 23 bases between. The CDR3 spells CATSGSPLGTEQFF. As DNA, the CDR3 is TGTGCCACCTCGGGAAGCCCCCTTGGAACGGAGCAGTTCTTC.

This rearrangement joins TRBV6-2 or TRBV6-3 to TRBJ2-1; 7 bases map to TRBD1. The J segment lost 2 bases and the V segment lost 6 bases, leaving 10 bases of the junction unmatched. CDR1 is MNHEY and CDR2 is SVGEGT in the germline V gene. CDR3 length: 16 residues. The CDR3 DNA follows: TGTGCCAGCAGGCCTGACAGGGTAATGACCTACAATGAGCAGTTCTTC. Amino acid sequence: CASRPDRVMTYNEQFF.

J is TRBJ2-3 and V is TRBV6-5; 8 nucleotides agree with TRBD1. The CDR3 covers 15 residues. CDR1 is MNHEY and CDR2 is SVGAGI in the germline V gene. Unmatched junction bases numbered 10, after V lost 8 bases and J lost 3 bases. CDR3 sequence reads: CASFRGQVVTDTQYF. In nucleotides, the CDR3 is TGTGCCAGCTTTCGGGGACAGGTGGTAACAGATACGCAGTATTTT.

The gene calls are TRBV5-1 and TRBJ2-5, with 7 bases fitting TRBD1. From germline, CDR1 is SGHRS and CDR2 YFSETQ. This CDR3 comprises 13 residues. With V trimmed by 5 bases and J by 4 bases, 5 bases remained unmatched. The CDR3 bases are TGCGCCAGCAGTCCAGACAGGGTAGAGACCCAGTACTTC. It translates to CASSPDRVETQYF.

The chain combines TRBV4-3 with TRBJ2-2, with a weak D call TRBD2 (6 bases). Germline V gene sequence: CDR1 LGHNA, CDR2 YSLEER. Trimming took off 0 bases at V and 0 bases at J, with 11 bases between the two ends. The CDR3 totals 17 residues. The CDR3 DNA follows: TGCGCCAGCAGCCAAGAGTGGGTAGCGGCGAACACCGGGGAGCTGTTTTTT. It is translated as CASSQEWVAANTGELFF.

This chain joins TRBV5-1 and TRBJ2-7; 16 nucleotides line up with TRBD2. CDR1 and CDR2 (germline): SGHRS, YFSETQ. V lost 1 base to trimming and J lost 4 bases; unmatched junction nucleotides: 8. The CDR3 has 18 amino acids. The CDR3 sequence is CASSLLGTSGGASYEQYF. In DNA, the CDR3 is TGCGCCAGCAGCTTGTTGGGGACTAGCGGGGGGGCCTCTTACGAGCAGTACTTC. Drawing the rest from reference TRBV5-1 and TRBJ2-7, the complete variable domain is KAGVTQTPRYLIKTRGQQVTLSCSPISGHRSVSWYQQTPGQGLQFLFEYFSETQRNKGNFPGRFSGRQFSNSRSEMNVSTLELGDSALYLCASSLLGTSGGASYEQYFGPGTRLTVT.

This sequence joins TRBV30 and TRBJ1-4; D remains ambiguous. Trimming took off 3 bases at V and 7 bases at J, with 15 bases between the two ends. The CDR3 loop spans 14 amino acids. Germline lookup yields CDR1 GTSNPN and CDR2 SVGIG (reference sequence). Here the CDR3 reads CAWRETWRGEKLFF. The CDR3 DNA follows: TGTGCCTGGAGGGAGACGTGGCGAGGTGAAAAACTGTTTTTT.

This sequence joins TRBV15 and TRBJ1-2; TRBD1 matches at 7 bases. The CDR3 runs to 15 residues. V lost 2 bases and J lost 6; bases outside the gene matches: 9. Germline CDR1 and CDR2: LNHNV and YYDKDF (reference sequence). The DNA for the CDR3 is TGTGCCACCAGCAGACCAACAGGGGAGAGTCATGGCTACACCTTC. It specifies CATSRPTGESHGYTF.

The V and J genes are TRBV6-5 and TRBJ2-2; D unclear. The CDR3 loop spans 15 amino acids. Trimming shortened V by 2 bases and J by 0 bases, and 7 bases separated the two germline ends. Germline V gene lookup returns CDR1 MNHEY and CDR2 SVGAGI. The CDR3 DNA reads TGTGCCAGCAGTTACACGGAGACGAACACCGGGGAGCTGTTTTTT. It translates to CASSYTETNTGELFF.